The next 8 T cell receptor beta chains were all read from a single sample in a study of cytomegalovirus exposure and HLA in healthy donors. Primers: 60 Vbeta forward and 13 Jbeta reverse. TCRdb's copy holds only in-frame clones and misses some; the assay was immunoSEQ multiplex PCR. Counted here are about 130,000 clones, approximately 78% occurring once; the ten biggest clones make up 5.5% to 7%. The sample comprised PBMCs. These receptors all stem from a woman between 40 and 50 years old in good health and CMV-seropositive.

In DNA form, the CDR3 reads TGTGCCTGGAGTGTGGAGGTCCGATCGAACAGTCTGAGCTCCTACGAGCAGTACTTC. As protein: CAWSVEVRSNSLSSYEQYF. V is TRBV30 and J is TRBJ2-7; a weak D match, TRBD2 (5 bases). V gave up 0 bases and J gave up 0 bases, with 24 bases separating them. The CDR3 has 19 amino acids. Germline CDR1 and CDR2: GTSNPN and SVGIG (reference sequence).

The chain carries TRBV20-1 and TRBJ2-2; tentatively, D is TRBD2 (6 bases). Trimming left V 6 bases short and J 7 bases short, with 9 bases between. Germline CDR1 and CDR2: DFQATT and SNEGSKA (reference sequence). This CDR3 region has 11 residues. This chain's CDR3 is CSATSFGELFF. The CDR3 nucleotides read TGCAGTGCAACTAGCTTCGGGGAGCTGTTTTTT.

The V call is TRBV10-3, the J call TRBJ2-7; 9 bases align to TRBD2. Germline-derived CDR1 and CDR2 are ENHRY and SYGVKD. The CDR3 runs to 15 residues. V shed 0 bases, J shed 6 bases, and the junction held 6 bases outside the gene matches. The CDR3 region has the DNA TGTGCCATCAGTGAGTCTAGGGAACTAGCGGGCGAGCAGTACTTC. It is translated as CAISESRELAGEQYF.

In its sample, this clone was seen a few times. This chain links TRBV6-1 with TRBJ1-1; D gene unclear. V lost 5 bases, J lost 5 bases, and 12 bases lay in between. CDR1 MNHNS and CDR2 SASEGT come from the germline V gene. This CDR3 region has 13 residues. The CDR3 DNA follows: TGTGCCAGCAGTTCTATTGGCGGGACTGAAGCTTTCTTT. Translation: CASSSIGGTEAFF.

The chain is built from TRBV27 and TRBJ2-7; 8 bases agree with TRBD2. V dropped 7 bases and J dropped 3; count of bases not matched to a gene: 11. The germline V gene has CDR1 MNHEY and CDR2 SMNVEV (reference sequence). This CDR3 spans 15 amino acids. The CDR3 nucleotides read TGTGCCAGCAAATATGGAGCGGGAGTAAGCTACGAGCAGTACTTC. This sequence encodes CASKYGAGVSYEQYF.

This clone was recorded once. V and J are TRBV5-6 and TRBJ2-1, with 16 bases matching TRBD2. Germline V CDR1 and CDR2: SGHDT, YYEEEE. The V gene end was trimmed by 10 bases and the J gene end by 4 bases; junction bases not matched to a gene: 5. This CDR3 is 15 amino acids long. The CDR3 loop is CAGGTSGGVYNEQFF. In nucleotides, the CDR3 is TGTGCCGGGGGGACTAGCGGGGGGGTATACAATGAGCAGTTCTTC. Looking up the rest from reference TRBV5-6 and TRBJ2-1 gives the full variable domain: DAGVTQSPTHLIKTRGQQVTLRCSPKSGHDTVSWYQQALGQGPQFIFQYYEEEERQRGNFPDRFSGHQFPNYSSELNVNALLLGDSALYLCAGGTSGGVYNEQFFGPGTRLTVL.

This chain joins TRBV28 and TRBJ1-5; 9 bases match TRBD1. After removal of 7 bases from V and 5 bases from J, the junction contained 6 bases not matched to a gene. The CDR3 is 14 amino acids. The germline V gene encodes CDR1 MDHEN and CDR2 SYDVKM. CDR3 sequence: CASKYRGLYQPQHF. The CDR3 region has the DNA TGTGCCAGCAAGTACAGGGGGCTGTATCAGCCCCAGCATTTT.

The J gene is TRBJ1-1, the V gene TRBV11-2; a weak D match, TRBD1 (6 bases). Trimming cost V 5 bases and J 4 bases, with 14 bases left between them. The CDR3 is 14 residues long. Germline CDR1 is SGHAT and CDR2 is FQNNGV. DNA for the CDR3: TGTGCCAGCAGCCCTAACAGGGACGGCACTGAAGCTTTCTTT. Its translation: CASSPNRDGTEAFF.